The present T cell receptor (beta chain) was sequenced within a study of blood T cell repertoires in COVID-19 (dated by TCRdb to the early 2020s). About the study as a whole: Samples from collaborators originated in the United States, Italy and Spain and spanned both the acute and convalescent phases of COVID-19. Samples were obtained from the ongoing ImmuneRACE study (first 160 participants) and from over a thousand subjects provided by 6 global collaborators. The repertoires were made available in a free public database intended to serve as a resource for research on the immune response to SARS-CoV-2. A de-identified subject ID, COVID-19 status, age in years and sex were almost always included in the sample metadata. Subjects who had been exposed to COVID-19, were actively infected with it, or had recovered from it provided the deeply sampled blood TCRbeta repertoires that made up the dataset. HLA class I and class II types, where available, came from metadata supplied by the sample provider rather than from assay-based typing. The material from the prospective study consisted of cDNA or gDNA derived from T cells, B-cell-depleted T cells, or PBMCs. Findings and caveats that apply to the study as a whole: How much clinical and demographic metadata was included differed by source and by participant, and the metadata was provided uncurated.

Via the germline V gene, CDR1 is SGDLS and CDR2 YYNGEE. After removal of 0 bases from V and 0 bases from J, the junction retains 6 bases not matched to a gene. The CDR3 covers 17 residues, taking in both the cysteine and the phenylalanine. Only CDR3 DNA is held: 51 bases, read in frame from base 1. This clone has just a few counts. Its antigen is still unknown. One base away there is no much larger clone; base qualities are not given. Participants in the prospective study were aged roughly 18 to 90 years, lived in about two dozen United States geographic areas, and enrolled through a virtual design. Cohort assignment in the prospective study relied on participant-reported clinical history from a screening survey and a study questionnaire. For ImmuneRACE Cohort 3, a participant was defined as recovered based on two consecutive negative NP/OP PCR tests, clearance by a healthcare professional, or resolution of symptoms. Mobile phlebotomists in the prospective study collected whole blood, serum and a nasopharyngeal or oropharyngeal swab from every participant. Prospective study participants could optionally give additional blood draws and questionnaires over a 2-month period. Before DNA extraction, prospective study blood samples were shipped either frozen or at room temperature.

TCRbeta CDR3 regions were amplified from genomic DNA using the immunoSEQ Assay, a bias-controlled multiplex PCR. On the study's bioinformatics: Nucleated cell counts per sample were estimated from amplification of reference gene primers within the assay. To quantify the absolute abundance of each unique TCRbeta CDR3 rearrangement, sequence reads were collapsed and filtered. Productive Simpson clonality was computed per sample as the square root of Simpson's diversity index over productive rearrangements. This is the immuneACCESS table as TCRdb keeps it, with only in-frame sequences that have V and J called. A part of the clones is gone; compared with another copy, unresolved V genes explain less than half, and the rest is unexplained. V, J and clone size are taken as reported in that table, and D and trimming were inferred from the DNA itself. This sample lists approximately 170,000 clones; 70% to 90% were detected once. The biggest ten clones account for approximately 4.7% of the sample.

The sequenced sample consisted of PBMCs or T cells enriched from blood (not recorded which). The rearranged chain carries TRBV9 and TRBJ2-5; 9 middle bases align to TRBD2. The sequence was obtained from a woman aged 45-60 years who had recovered from COVID-19. The sequence in DNA is TGTGCCAGCAGCGTAGGGTCCCTAGCGGGGTACCAAGAGACCCAGTACTTC. It encodes CASSVGSLAGYQETQYF.